This is a list of T cell receptor beta chains from one sample in a study of blood T cell repertoires in COVID-19. Measured with immunoSEQ multiplex PCR; TCRdb has only the in-frame clones, and not every one. Altogether 310,000 or so clones are present, about nine tenths being singletons, with the ten largest covering 1%. What was sequenced was peripheral blood. The receptors were gathered from a man aged 45-65 years with active or convalescent COVID-19. The CDR3 runs from the conserved cysteine through the conserved F or W. Each record gives: CDR3 DNA, CDR3 protein, J gene, clone size, V gene, D gene. The D gene is left open where the match is weak. The size of a clone is reported for some rows only, either as once, few or many, or as a class for expanded clones.

CDR3nt: TGTGCCAGCAGTTTCCTCGGACAGGATGGCAGGAATGAGCAGTTCTTC; CDR3aa: CASSFLGQDGRNEQFF; j_gene: TRBJ2-1; abundance: -; v_gene: TRBV28; d_gene: TRBD1
CDR3nt: TGTGCCAGCAGTCGCCCCCCGGGGACCCAGTACTTC; CDR3aa: CASSRPPGTQYF; j_gene: TRBJ2-5; abundance: -; v_gene: TRBV28; d_gene: -
CDR3nt: TGTGCCAGTAGTAAAAGGAGGCGACTTAATGAAAAACTGTTTTTT; CDR3aa: CASSKRRRLNEKLFF; j_gene: TRBJ1-4; abundance: -; v_gene: TRBV19; d_gene: -
CDR3nt: TGTGCCAGCAGCCGCTGGGACACGAACACTGAAGCTTTCTTT; CDR3aa: CASSRWDTNTEAFF; j_gene: TRBJ1-1; abundance: -; v_gene: TRBV7-9; d_gene: -
CDR3nt: TGTGCCAGCAGGGACACCCAGGGCGCGACCGCTAACTATGGCTACACCTTC; CDR3aa: CASRDTQGATANYGYTF; j_gene: TRBJ1-2; abundance: -; v_gene: TRBV28; d_gene: -
CDR3nt: TGTGCCAGCAGCCAAGGGACAGGGTCTAACTATGGCTACACCTTC; CDR3aa: CASSQGTGSNYGYTF; j_gene: TRBJ1-2; abundance: -; v_gene: TRBV4-2; d_gene: TRBD1
CDR3nt: TGTGCCACCAGTGATTCCGGGACAGGTTCCTACGAGCAGTACTTC; CDR3aa: CATSDSGTGSYEQYF; j_gene: TRBJ2-7; abundance: -; v_gene: TRBV24-1; d_gene: TRBD1
CDR3nt: TGTGCCAGCAACAGGGGGCACACTGAAGCTTTCTTT; CDR3aa: CASNRGHTEAFF; j_gene: TRBJ1-1; abundance: -; v_gene: TRBV28; d_gene: TRBD1
CDR3nt: TGTGCCACTGCAGGGCCCACTGAAGCTTTCTTT; CDR3aa: CATAGPTEAFF; j_gene: TRBJ1-1; abundance: -; v_gene: TRBV6-5; d_gene: -
CDR3nt: TGTGCCAGCAAAGGGGGGGGCTATGGCTACACCTTC; CDR3aa: CASKGGGYGYTF; j_gene: TRBJ1-2; abundance: -; v_gene: TRBV28; d_gene: -
CDR3nt: TGTGCCAGCAGCTTAAAGGGACAGCGCTCTGAAGCTTTCTTT; CDR3aa: CASSLKGQRSEAFF; j_gene: TRBJ1-1; abundance: -; v_gene: TRBV7-9; d_gene: TRBD1
CDR3nt: TGTGCCAGCAGTTCAGGGGGAGGAGATACGCAGTATTTT; CDR3aa: CASSSGGGDTQYF; j_gene: TRBJ2-3; abundance: -; v_gene: TRBV12-3/TRBV12-4; d_gene: -
CDR3nt: TGTGCCAGCAGCGTAGGTACACTAGCTGATCTGAATGAGCAGTTCTTC; CDR3aa: CASSVGTLADLNEQFF; j_gene: TRBJ2-1; abundance: -; v_gene: TRBV9; d_gene: -
CDR3nt: TGTGCCAGCAGTTACCCGGGACAGGGGTACAATGAGCAGTTCTTC; CDR3aa: CASSYPGQGYNEQFF; j_gene: TRBJ2-1; abundance: -; v_gene: TRBV5-4; d_gene: TRBD1
CDR3nt: TGTGCCAGCAGCCCTAGGAGCGGCAGAAGGAACACTGAAGCTTTCTTT; CDR3aa: CASSPRSGRRNTEAFF; j_gene: TRBJ1-1; abundance: once; v_gene: TRBV11-2; d_gene: -
CDR3nt: TGTGCCAGCAGTTTAACGGGGAATGAAAAACTGTTTTTT; CDR3aa: CASSLTGNEKLFF; j_gene: TRBJ1-4; abundance: -; v_gene: TRBV28; d_gene: -
CDR3nt: TGTGCCAGCAGCCCCATCGGGGAGCTGTTTTTT; CDR3aa: CASSPIGELFF; j_gene: TRBJ2-2; abundance: few; v_gene: TRBV2; d_gene: -